These 20 T cell receptor beta chains were sequenced from one sample in a study of blood T cells in healthy people across ages. With a J-beta primer mix and a sample-barcoded 5' primer, a second PCR ran about 7 to 12 cycles. TCRdb re-called the 5' RACE reads with MiXCR, one entry per CDR3 protein. The data show about 1.8 million distinct CDR3 sequences, around 48% seen once. Material: blood. Receptors were obtained from a woman aged 40-49 years in good health.

This clonotype was observed a handful of times. This chain connects TRBV7-6 to TRBJ2-7, with unresolved D. From germline, CDR1 is SGHVS and CDR2 FNYEAQ. Trimming left V 5 bases short and J 5 bases short, with 13 bases between. This CDR3 has 13 amino acids. The CDR3 protein is CASSPLPRDEQYF. For the CDR3, the DNA is TGTGCCAGCAGCCCCCTCCCTCGCGACGAGCAGTACTTC.

The chain recombines TRBV7-2 with TRBJ2-1, with no clear D. The CDR3 loop spans 15 amino acids. Germline V gene data show CDR1 as SGHTA and CDR2 as FQGNSA. V was shortened by 5 bases and J by 4 bases, with 15 bases between the two germline ends. CDR3 sequence reads: CASSPRAATYNEQFF. CDR3 nucleotides: TGTGCCAGCAGCCCGCGTGCAGCTACATACAATGAGCAGTTCTTC. Complete variable domain (other parts from reference TRBV7-2 and TRBJ2-1): GAGVSQSPSNKVTEKGKDVELRCDPISGHTALYWYRQSLGQGLEFLIYFQGNSAPDKSGLPSDRFSAERTGGSVSTLTIQRTQQEDSAVYLCASSPRAATYNEQFFGPGTRLTVL.

The V call is TRBV27, the J call TRBJ2-3; D might be TRBD1 or TRBD2, each matching 5 bases. Trimming pared 7 bases from V and 1 base from J, leaving 15 bases between. The CDR3 is 15 residues long. Germline-derived CDR1 and CDR2 are MNHEY and SMNVEV (reference sequence). The CDR3 loop reads CASTGLRGGTDTQYF. The CDR3 DNA sequence: TGTGCCAGCACTGGTCTCCGAGGGGGCACAGATACGCAGTATTTT.

V gene TRBV6-6 combines with J gene TRBJ2-3; no reliable D call. The germline V gene has CDR1 MNHNY and CDR2 SVGAGI (reference sequence). CDR3 length: 14 amino acids. Trimming stripped 2 bases from V and 0 bases from J, with 6 bases between. This chain's CDR3 is CASSYVTSTDTQYF. The DNA of the CDR3 is TGTGCCAGCAGTTACGTAACTAGCACAGATACGCAGTATTTT.

This clonotype was recorded only once. The chain has TRBV12-3 or TRBV12-4 and TRBJ2-1; tentative D call: TRBD2 (7 bases). Trimming took off 2 bases at V and 8 bases at J, with 16 bases between the two ends. This CDR3 spans 15 amino acids. The chain's CDR3 is CASSLLWGGQDEQFF. As DNA, the CDR3 is TGTGCCAGCAGTTTATTGTGGGGGGGCCAGGATGAGCAGTTCTTC.

The genes are TRBV18 and TRBJ2-5, with D unresolved. V dropped 5 bases and J dropped 5 bases, with 9 bases sitting between them. Germline CDR1 and CDR2: KGHSH and LQKENI. This CDR3 spans 12 amino acids. CDR3 sequence reads: CASSTLQETQYF. CDR3 nucleotide sequence: TGTGCCAGCTCAACTCTACAGGAGACCCAGTACTTC.

The chain couples TRBV29-1 to TRBJ2-2; unclear D gene. The CDR3 totals 12 residues. Germline V CDR1 and CDR2: SQVTM, ANQGSEA. V lost 5 bases, J lost 1 base, and 5 bases lay in between. The CDR3 nucleotides read TGCAGCGTTACTAAGAACACCGGGGAGCTGTTTTTT. This sequence encodes CSVTKNTGELFF.

In its sample, this clonotype was seen once. The chain employs TRBV4-2 and TRBJ2-2, with 8 bases lining up with TRBD1. This CDR3 is 18 amino acids long. From germline, CDR1 is LGHNA and CDR2 YNFKEQ. The V gene end was trimmed by 5 bases and the J gene end by 0 bases; junction bases not matched to a gene: 11. DNA of the CDR3: TGTGCCAGCAGCTTATCTAGAGGGGACAGGTCGAACACCGGGGAGCTGTTTTTT. This encodes CASSLSRGDRSNTGELFF.

This sequence joins TRBV6-5 and TRBJ2-4, with 8 bases lining up with TRBD1. The DNA end favors TRBJ2-7, so the J call may be wrong. Germline CDR1 reads MNHEY; CDR2 reads SVGAGI. This CDR3 spans 15 amino acids. The CDR3 loop is CASSPGLGQGNEQYF. The CDR3 DNA is TGTGCCAGCAGTCCTGGGTTAGGACAGGGCAACGAGCAGTACTTC.

The chain carries TRBV7-2 and TRBJ1-2; D is uncertain. The CDR3 runs to 14 residues. Trimming cost V 2 bases and J 4 bases, with 11 bases left between them. Germline V gene sequence: CDR1 SGHTA, CDR2 FQGNSA. The CDR3: CASSLYLKSYGYTF. CDR3 in DNA: TGTGCCAGCAGCTTATACCTGAAGTCCTATGGCTACACCTTC.

The rearrangement links TRBV4-3 to TRBJ1-6, with D hard to call. This CDR3 contains 15 residues. In germline, CDR1 is LGHNA, CDR2 YSLEER. Trimming left V 1 base short and J 4 bases short, with 8 bases between. CDR3: CASSQAEDYNSPLHF. The CDR3 coding sequence is TGCGCCAGCAGCCAAGCAGAGGATTATAATTCACCCCTCCACTTT.

There are a few counts of this clonotype. The chain links TRBV28 to TRBJ2-3; D gene unclear. The CDR3 sequence is 16 residues long. Germline values: CDR1 MDHEN, CDR2 SYDVKM. V lost 2 bases and J lost 0, with 12 bases in between. The CDR3 nucleotides are TGTGCCAGCAGTTTAGGAGATTTGTCTAGCACAGATACGCAGTATTTT. Its translation is CASSLGDLSSTDTQYF.

The rearrangement uses TRBV7-9 and TRBJ1-5, with a tentative D call TRBD1 (6 bases). Germline lookup yields CDR1 SEHNR and CDR2 FQNEAQ (reference sequence). CDR3 length: 15 amino acids. With 5 bases removed from V and 0 bases from J, the gap between germline ends came to 11 bases. Here the CDR3 DNA reads TGTGCCAGCAGCCGGACAGCGGGTAGCAATCAGCCCCAGCATTTT. Translation gives CASSRTAGSNQPQHF.

This clonotype occurred a few times. The J gene is TRBJ2-6, the V gene TRBV20-1; 8 nucleotides line up with TRBD2. Germline values: CDR1 DFQATT, CDR2 SNEGSKA (reference sequence). J gave up 4 bases and V 3 bases, and 14 bases lay outside the gene matches. This CDR3 contains 18 residues. CDR3 sequence (DNA): TGCAGTGCTAGTGGAAGTACGGGGGGGCTAACGGGGGCCAACGTCCTGACTTTC. Residues: CSASGSTGGLTGANVLTF.

The chain joins TRBV6-2 or TRBV6-3 to TRBJ2-3; TRBD1 is a possible D gene (5 bases). Germline V gives CDR1 MNHEY, CDR2 SVGEGT. V dropped 8 bases and J dropped 6 bases, with 24 bases sitting between them. This CDR3 spans 16 amino acids. Here the CDR3 DNA reads TGTGCCAGCGCTGACCTCCCAGACAGTGTATCGGATACGCAGTATTTT. Amino acids: CASADLPDSVSDTQYF.

This chain links TRBV18 with TRBJ1-2, with D unclear. Germline V CDR1 and CDR2: KGHSH, LQKENI. Trimming removed 3 bases at V and 3 bases at J, with 14 bases between. The length of the CDR3 is 15 residues. CDR3 in amino acids: CASSPQRVRDYGYTF. CDR3 coding DNA: TGTGCCAGCTCACCCCAAAGGGTCCGAGACTATGGCTACACCTTC. Full variable domain (missing parts from reference TRBV18 and TRBJ1-2): NAGVMQNPRHLVRRRGQEARLRCSPMKGHSHVYWYRQLPEEGLKFMVYLQKENIIDESGMPKERFSAEFPKEGPSILRIQQVVRGDSAAYFCASSPQRVRDYGYTFGSGTRLTVV.

The chain joins TRBV6-2 or TRBV6-3 to TRBJ1-6, with 9 nucleotides matching TRBD1. V gave up 7 bases and J gave up 9 bases; unmatched junction bases: 10. The CDR3 covers 15 residues. Germline CDR1 is MNHEY and CDR2 is SVGEGT. CDR3 sequence reads: CASTSLGQGFSPLHF. The CDR3, as DNA: TGTGCCAGCACCTCTCTGGGACAGGGATTTTCACCCCTCCACTTT.

This clonotype was found a few times. The chain carries TRBV28 and TRBJ2-5; D tentatively reads TRBD1 or TRBD2 (5 bases each). This CDR3 is 14 amino acids long. The germline gives CDR1 MDHEN, CDR2 SYDVKM. The V end was cut by 5 bases, the J end by 5 bases, with 15 bases between. The CDR3 bases are TGTGCCAGCAGTCAGGGACGGGTTACGGAGACCCAGTACTTC. Translating it yields CASSQGRVTETQYF. Based on the CDR3 plus reference TRBV28 and TRBJ2-5, the full variable domain is DVKVTQSSRYLVKRTGEKVFLECVQDMDHENMFWYRQDPGLGLRLIYFSYDVKMKEKGDIPEGYSVSREKKERFSLILESASTNQTSMYLCASSQGRVTETQYFGPGTRLLVL.

This clonotype was observed a few times. A much larger clonotype is one base distant, so this may be a read error. This CDR3 reads CASSQEGGGYTF. Written as DNA, the CDR3 is TGTGCCAGCAGCCAAGAAGGGGGTGGCTACACCTTC. The chain employs TRBV4-2 and TRBJ1-2; perhaps TRBD1 as D (6 bases). There are 12 residues in the CDR3. Germline V gives CDR1 LGHNA, CDR2 YNFKEQ. Trimming pared 0 bases from V and 7 bases from J, leaving 6 bases between.

This sequence joins TRBV5-1 and TRBJ2-7, with a weak D call TRBD2 (5 bases). In germline, CDR1 is SGHRS, CDR2 YFSETQ. V lost 0 bases to trimming and J lost 2 bases, with 9 bases between them. CDR3 length equals 14 residues. The DNA of the CDR3 is TGCGCCAGCAGCTTGGAAGCGGTTACCTACGAGCAGTACTTC. This gives the protein CASSLEAVTYEQYF.